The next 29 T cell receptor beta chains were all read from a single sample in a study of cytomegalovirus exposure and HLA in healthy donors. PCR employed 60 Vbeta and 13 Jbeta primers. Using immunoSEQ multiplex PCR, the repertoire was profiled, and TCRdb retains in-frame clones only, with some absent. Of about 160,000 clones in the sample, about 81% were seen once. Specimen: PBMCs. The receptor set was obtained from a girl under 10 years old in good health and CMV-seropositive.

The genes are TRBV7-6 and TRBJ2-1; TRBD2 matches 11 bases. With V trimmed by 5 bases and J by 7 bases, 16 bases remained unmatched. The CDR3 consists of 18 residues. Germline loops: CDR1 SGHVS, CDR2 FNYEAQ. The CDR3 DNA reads TGTGCCAGCAGCCCTATCATCCTGACTAGCGGGGCTGGGAATGAGCAGTTCTTC. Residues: CASSPIILTSGAGNEQFF.

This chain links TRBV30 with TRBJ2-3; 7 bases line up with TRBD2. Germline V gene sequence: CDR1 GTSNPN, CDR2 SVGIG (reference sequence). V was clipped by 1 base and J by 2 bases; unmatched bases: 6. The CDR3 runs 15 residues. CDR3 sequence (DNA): TGTGCCTGGAGTGAGACTAGCTCCGCCACAGATACGCAGTATTTT. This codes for CAWSETSSATDTQYF.

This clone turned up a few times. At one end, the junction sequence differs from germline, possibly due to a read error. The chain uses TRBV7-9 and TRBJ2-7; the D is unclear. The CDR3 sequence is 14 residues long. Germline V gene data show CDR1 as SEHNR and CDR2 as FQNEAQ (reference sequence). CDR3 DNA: TGTTCCAGCAGCTTAAGAGACGGGTCCTACGAGCAGTACTTC. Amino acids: CSSSLRDGSYEQYF.

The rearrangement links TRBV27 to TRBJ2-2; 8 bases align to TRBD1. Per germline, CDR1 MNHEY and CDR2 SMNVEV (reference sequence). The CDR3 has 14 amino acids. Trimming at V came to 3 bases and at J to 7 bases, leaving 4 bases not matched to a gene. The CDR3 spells CASSFDRGGGELFF. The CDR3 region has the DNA TGTGCCAGCAGTTTTGACAGGGGCGGCGGGGAGCTGTTTTTT.

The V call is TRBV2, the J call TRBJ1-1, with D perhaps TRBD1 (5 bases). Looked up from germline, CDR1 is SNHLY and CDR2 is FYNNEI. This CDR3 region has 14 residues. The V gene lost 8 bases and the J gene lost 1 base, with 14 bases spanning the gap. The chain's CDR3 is CASSVGGSNTEAFF. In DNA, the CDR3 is TGTGCCAGCTCGGTGGGGGGATCGAACACTGAAGCTTTCTTT.

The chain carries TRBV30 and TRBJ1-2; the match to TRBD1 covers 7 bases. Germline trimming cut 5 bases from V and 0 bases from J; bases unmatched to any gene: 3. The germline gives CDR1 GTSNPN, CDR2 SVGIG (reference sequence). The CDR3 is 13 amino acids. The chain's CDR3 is CAWLDRANYGYTF. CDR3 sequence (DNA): TGTGCCTGGCTAGACAGGGCTAACTATGGCTACACCTTC.

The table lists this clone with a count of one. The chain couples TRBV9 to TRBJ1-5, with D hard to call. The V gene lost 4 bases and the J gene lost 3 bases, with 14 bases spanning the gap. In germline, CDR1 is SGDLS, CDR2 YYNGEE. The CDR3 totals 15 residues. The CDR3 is CASSPDAGLNQPQHF. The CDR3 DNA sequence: TGTGCCAGCAGCCCGGACGCCGGACTCAATCAGCCCCAGCATTTT.

DNA of the CDR3: TGCGCCAGCAGCCCTACTAGCGGGTTTAATGAGCAGTTCTTC. Its protein is CASSPTSGFNEQFF. This rearrangement joins TRBV5-1 to TRBJ2-1; TRBD2 matches at 9 bases. Trimming at V came to 4 bases and at J to 7 bases, leaving 6 bases not matched to a gene. Germline values: CDR1 SGHRS, CDR2 YFSETQ. The CDR3 spans 14 residues.

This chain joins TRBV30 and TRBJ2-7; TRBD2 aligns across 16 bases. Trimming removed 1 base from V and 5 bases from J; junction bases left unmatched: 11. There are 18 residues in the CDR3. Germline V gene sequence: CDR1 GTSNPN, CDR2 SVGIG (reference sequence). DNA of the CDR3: TGTGCCTGGAGTGAGGGACTAGCGGGAGGGCCTATTCTCGACGAGCAGTACTTC. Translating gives CAWSEGLAGGPILDEQYF.

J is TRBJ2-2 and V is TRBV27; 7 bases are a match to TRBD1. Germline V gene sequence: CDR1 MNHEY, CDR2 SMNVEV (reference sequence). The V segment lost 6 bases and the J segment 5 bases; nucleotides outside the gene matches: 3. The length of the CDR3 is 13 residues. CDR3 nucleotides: TGTGCCAGCAGAAGACAGGGAACCGGGGAGCTGTTTTTT. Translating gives CASRRQGTGELFF.

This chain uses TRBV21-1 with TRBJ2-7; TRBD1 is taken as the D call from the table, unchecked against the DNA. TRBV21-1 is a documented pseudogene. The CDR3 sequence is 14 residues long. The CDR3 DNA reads TGTGCCAGCAGCAAAGGGGGCGCGGTCTACGAGCAGTACTTC. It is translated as CASSKGGAVYEQYF.

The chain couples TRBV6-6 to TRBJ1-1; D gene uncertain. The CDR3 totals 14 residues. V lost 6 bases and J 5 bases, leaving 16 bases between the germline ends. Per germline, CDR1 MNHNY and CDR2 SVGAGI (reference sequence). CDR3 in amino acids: CASSPRLGVTEAFF. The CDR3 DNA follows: TGTGCCAGCAGCCCGCGTTTAGGAGTGACTGAAGCTTTCTTT.

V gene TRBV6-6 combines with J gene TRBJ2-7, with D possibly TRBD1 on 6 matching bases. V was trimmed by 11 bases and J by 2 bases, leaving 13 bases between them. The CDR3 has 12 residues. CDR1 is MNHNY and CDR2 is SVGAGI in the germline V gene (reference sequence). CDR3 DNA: TGTGCCGCCCGGGACATCACCTACGAGCAGTACTTC. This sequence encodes CAARDITYEQYF.

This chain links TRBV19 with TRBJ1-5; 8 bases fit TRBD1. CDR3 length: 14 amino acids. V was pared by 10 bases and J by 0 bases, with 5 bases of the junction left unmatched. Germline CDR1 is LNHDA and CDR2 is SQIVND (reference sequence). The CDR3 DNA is TGTGCCACCGCGGACAGGGATAGCAATCAGCCCCAGCATTTT. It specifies CATADRDSNQPQHF.

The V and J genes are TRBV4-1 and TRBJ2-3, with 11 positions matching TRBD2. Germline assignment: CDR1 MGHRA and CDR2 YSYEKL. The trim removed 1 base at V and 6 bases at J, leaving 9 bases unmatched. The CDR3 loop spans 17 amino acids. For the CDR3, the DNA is TGCGCCAGCAGCCAAGTCGGAACTAGCGGGAGAGCGGATACGCAGTATTTT. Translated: CASSQVGTSGRADTQYF.

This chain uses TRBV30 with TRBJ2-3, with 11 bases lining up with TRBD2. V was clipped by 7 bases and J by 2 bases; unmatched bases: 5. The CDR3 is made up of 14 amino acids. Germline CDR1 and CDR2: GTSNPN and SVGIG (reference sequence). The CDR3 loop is CASTSGSLTDTQYF. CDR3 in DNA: TGTGCCTCCACTAGCGGGAGCCTCACAGATACGCAGTATTTT.

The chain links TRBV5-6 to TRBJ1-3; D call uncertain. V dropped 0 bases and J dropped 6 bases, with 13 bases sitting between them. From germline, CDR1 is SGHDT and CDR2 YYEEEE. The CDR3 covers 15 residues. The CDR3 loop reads CASSLAGSFENTIYF. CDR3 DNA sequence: TGTGCCAGCAGCTTGGCAGGTTCATTTGAAAACACCATATATTTT. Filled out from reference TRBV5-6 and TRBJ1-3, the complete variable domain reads DAGVTQSPTHLIKTRGQQVTLRCSPKSGHDTVSWYQQALGQGPQFIFQYYEEEERQRGNFPDRFSGHQFPNYSSELNVNALLLGDSALYLCASSLAGSFENTIYFGEGSWLTVV.

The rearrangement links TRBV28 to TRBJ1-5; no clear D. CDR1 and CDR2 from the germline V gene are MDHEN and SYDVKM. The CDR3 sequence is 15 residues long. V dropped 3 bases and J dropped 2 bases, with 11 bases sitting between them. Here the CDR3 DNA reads TGTGCCAGCAGTTTGAGGGCTTGGGGCAATCAGCCCCAGCATTTT. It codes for CASSLRAWGNQPQHF.

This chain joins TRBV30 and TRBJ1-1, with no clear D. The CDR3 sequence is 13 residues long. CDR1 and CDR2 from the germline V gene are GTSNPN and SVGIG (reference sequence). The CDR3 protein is CASRVGPDTEAFF. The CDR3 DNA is TGTGCTTCGAGGGTAGGGCCGGACACTGAAGCTTTCTTT.

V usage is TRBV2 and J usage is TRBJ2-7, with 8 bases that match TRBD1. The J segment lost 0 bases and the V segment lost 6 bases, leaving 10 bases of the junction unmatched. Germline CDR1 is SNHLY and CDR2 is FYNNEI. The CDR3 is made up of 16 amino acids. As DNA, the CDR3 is TGTGCCAGCAGAGGATCCCGTACAGGGGGCTCCTACGAGCAGTACTTC. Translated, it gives CASRGSRTGGSYEQYF.

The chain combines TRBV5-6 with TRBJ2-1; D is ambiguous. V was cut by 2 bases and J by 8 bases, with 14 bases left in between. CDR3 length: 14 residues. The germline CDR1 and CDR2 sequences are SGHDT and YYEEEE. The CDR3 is CASSLCCLRDEQFF. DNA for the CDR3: TGTGCCAGCAGCTTATGCTGTCTTCGCGATGAGCAGTTCTTC.

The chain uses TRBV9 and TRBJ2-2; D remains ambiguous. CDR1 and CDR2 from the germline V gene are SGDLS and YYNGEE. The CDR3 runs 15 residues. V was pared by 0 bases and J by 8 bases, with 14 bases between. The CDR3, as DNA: TGTGCCAGCAGCGTAGCTACAACGAGGCAAGGGGAGCTGTTTTTT. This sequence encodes CASSVATTRQGELFF.

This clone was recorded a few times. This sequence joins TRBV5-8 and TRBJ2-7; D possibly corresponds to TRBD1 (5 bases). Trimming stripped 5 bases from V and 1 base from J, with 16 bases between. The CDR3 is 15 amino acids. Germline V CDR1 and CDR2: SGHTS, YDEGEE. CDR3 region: CASSPSLGESYEQYF. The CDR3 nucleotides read TGTGCCAGCAGTCCTTCCTTAGGGGAATCCTACGAGCAGTACTTC. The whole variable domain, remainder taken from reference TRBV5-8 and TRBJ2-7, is EAGVTQSPTHLIKTRGQQATLRCSPISGHTSVYWYQQALGLGLQFLLWYDEGEERNRGNFPPRFSGRQFPNYSSELNVNALELEDSALYLCASSPSLGESYEQYFGPGTRLTVT.

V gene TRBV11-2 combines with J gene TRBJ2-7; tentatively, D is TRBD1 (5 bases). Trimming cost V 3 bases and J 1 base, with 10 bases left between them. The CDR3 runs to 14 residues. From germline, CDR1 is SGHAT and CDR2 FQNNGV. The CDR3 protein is CASSFSDRSYEQYF. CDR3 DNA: TGTGCCAGCAGCTTCAGCGACAGATCCTACGAGCAGTACTTC.

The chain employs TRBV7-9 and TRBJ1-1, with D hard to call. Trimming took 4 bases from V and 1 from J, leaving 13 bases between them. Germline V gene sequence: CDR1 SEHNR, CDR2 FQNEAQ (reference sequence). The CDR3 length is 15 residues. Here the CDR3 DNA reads TGTGCCAGCAGCTACCCGGCGGTGAGGAACACTGAAGCTTTCTTT. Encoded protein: CASSYPAVRNTEAFF.

Here the CDR3 reads CASSFRNRSYEQYF. The CDR3 nucleotides are TGTGCCAGCAGCTTTAGGAACAGATCCTACGAGCAGTACTTC. The chain uses TRBV13 and TRBJ2-7; the D is unclear. With 3 bases removed from V and 1 base from J, the gap between germline ends came to 10 bases. There are 14 residues in the CDR3. Germline V gene data show CDR1 as PRHDT and CDR2 as FYEKMQ (reference sequence).

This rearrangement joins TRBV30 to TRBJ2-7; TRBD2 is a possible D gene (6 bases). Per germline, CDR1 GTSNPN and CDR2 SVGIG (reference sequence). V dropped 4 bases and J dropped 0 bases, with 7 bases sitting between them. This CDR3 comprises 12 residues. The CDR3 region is CAWTGGSYEQYF. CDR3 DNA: TGTGCCTGGACCGGGGGCTCCTACGAGCAGTACTTC.

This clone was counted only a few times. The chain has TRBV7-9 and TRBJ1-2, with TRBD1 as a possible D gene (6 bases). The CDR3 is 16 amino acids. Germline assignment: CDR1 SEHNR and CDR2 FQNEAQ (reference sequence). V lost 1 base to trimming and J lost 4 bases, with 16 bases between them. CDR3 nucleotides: TGTGCCAGCAGCTTAGGCCGATGGGGGCAAGGCTATGGCTACACCTTC. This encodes CASSLGRWGQGYGYTF.

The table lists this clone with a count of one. The CDR3 loop is CSSRPAGGVSGEQYF. CDR3 bases: TGTTCCTCCCGACCAGCGGGAGGAGTCTCGGGAGAGCAGTACTTC. V gene TRBV27 combines with J gene TRBJ2-7, with 9 bases fitting TRBD2. The CDR3 sequence is 15 residues long. Germline CDR1 MNHEY, CDR2 SMNVEV (reference sequence).